This T cell receptor (beta chain) is from a study of vaccination effects on CD4 cells after COVID-19. Study-wide background: PBMC cultures contained 2 million or so cells per well, around 9.7 IU/ml IL-2 and 10 ug/ml peptides.

Study-wide points: Clones that were induced by infection or by vaccine showed marked contraction late after vaccination.

The length of the CDR3 is 15 residues. The V gene's germline CDR1 is LNHDA and CDR2 SQIVND (reference sequence). J was trimmed by 3 bases and V by 5 bases; bases with no gene match: 7. On this clone itself: No antigen is known for it.

The assay was immunoSEQ multiplex PCR, and TCRdb's table has in-frame clones only and misses some. This table holds roughly 36,000 clones, about 70% found once. Around day 10 of culture, CD4+ T cells were separated out. The vaccine recipients had no prior SARS-CoV-2 infection, with negative nucleocapsid antibodies. The material was CD4+ T cells from PBMCs cultured without peptide, obtained before COVID-19 vaccination. The clonotype comes from a human donor who received a COVID-19 vaccine. The chain carries TRBV19 and TRBJ1-5, with 7 bases matching TRBD1. Here the CDR3 DNA reads TGTGCCAGTAGTGCGCAGGGGGGTAACAATCAGCCCCAGCATTTT. It codes for CASSAQGGNNQPQHF.